Described below is a single T cell receptor beta chain sequence and its context. The source of the sample is a study of patients and donors after allogeneic stem cell transplantation. V dropped 6 bases and J dropped 0; count of bases not matched to a gene: 11. There are 17 residues in the CDR3. Each CDR3 protein gets one entry after TCRdb re-called the RT-PCR reads with MiXCR. The sample lists 800,000 to 1,000,000 distinct CDR3 sequences; about 20% were seen once. This TCR derives from a human donor who was either an allogeneic HSCT recipient or a stem cell or donor lymphocyte infusion donor (not recorded which). It is not recorded whose cells these are; they may come from a transplant donor. Sequenced: blood, either unsorted or a sorted T cell fraction (not recorded which). J is TRBJ2-3 and V is TRBV12-3 or TRBV12-4; the match to TRBD2 covers 8 bases. CDR3 in amino acids: CASRHNAGTRSTDTQYF. The CDR3 DNA follows: TGTGCCAGCAGACACAACGCCGGGACTAGAAGCACAGATACGCAGTATTTT.